Sequencing of this T cell receptor (beta chain) was carried out in a study of vaccination and CD4 T cells after COVID-19. Sequencing of DNA taken from cultured CD4+ T cells relied on the Oncomine TCR Beta short-read assay. MiXCR, run by TCRdb on the PCR reads, gives a single entry per CDR3 protein. Of approximately 23,000 distinct CDR3 sequences in the sample, approximately 30% were seen once. Treatment reported: 10-day PBMC culture with coronavirus spike peptide pools or control peptides (ViraFEST assay). Peptide pool stimulation in ViraFEST expanded antigen-specific T cells, whose TCRs were then sequenced. The V gene's germline CDR1 is LNHNV and CDR2 YYDKDF (reference sequence). The CDR3 is made up of 13 amino acids. V was cut by 6 bases and J by 2 bases, with 11 bases left in between. Regarding this clonotype: Its antigen is unidentified.

The rearrangement uses TRBV15 and TRBJ2-7; D is unresolved. The sample consisted of cultured CD4+ T cells from blood. The origin of this receptor is a human donor with COVID-19. The CDR3: CATRDVATYEQYF. The CDR3 bases are TGTGCCACCAGGGACGTGGCCACCTACGAGCAGTACTTC.